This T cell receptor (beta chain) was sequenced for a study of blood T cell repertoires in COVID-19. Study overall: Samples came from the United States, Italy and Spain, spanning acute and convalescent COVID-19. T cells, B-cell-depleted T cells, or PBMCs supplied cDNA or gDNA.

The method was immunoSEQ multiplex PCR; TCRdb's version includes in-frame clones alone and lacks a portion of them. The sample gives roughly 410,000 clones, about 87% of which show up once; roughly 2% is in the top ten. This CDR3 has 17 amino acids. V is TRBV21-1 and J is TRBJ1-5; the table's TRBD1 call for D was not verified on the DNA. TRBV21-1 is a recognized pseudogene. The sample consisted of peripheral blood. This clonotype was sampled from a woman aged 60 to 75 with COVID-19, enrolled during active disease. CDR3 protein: CASSKDRGQRSNQPQHF. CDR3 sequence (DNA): TGTGCCAGCAGCAAGGACAGGGGTCAGAGGAGCAATCAGCCCCAGCATTTT.